These 8 T cell receptor beta chains were all obtained from the same sample, sequenced in a study of early T cells in non-severe SARS-CoV-2 infection. Each CDR3 protein gets one entry after TCRdb re-called the 5' RACE reads with MiXCR. Of over 85,000 distinct CDR3 sequences in the sample, over 10% were seen once. The material sequenced was whole blood, taken at baseline. The receptor source for this set is an adult who was a healthcare worker with PCR-confirmed SARS-CoV-2 infection or an uninfected control (not recorded which).

This chain joins TRBV24-1 and TRBJ2-3; 7 nucleotides agree with TRBD1. There are 15 residues in the CDR3. With 3 bases clipped from V and 3 bases from J, the junction kept 5 bases outside the gene matches. Germline assignment: CDR1 KGHDR and CDR2 SFDVKD. The CDR3 bases are TGTGCCACCAGTGATATCAAACAGGGGACAGATACGCAGTATTTT. Residues: CATSDIKQGTDTQYF.

This clonotype has at least ten counts. The chain has TRBV4-1 and TRBJ1-3, with TRBD1 matching 7 bases. The CDR3 contains 15 residues. Germline V gene data show CDR1 as MGHRA and CDR2 as YSYEKL. The V segment lost 4 bases and the J segment 0 bases; nucleotides outside the gene matches: 3. The CDR3 DNA follows: TGCGCCAGCAGCCGGGACAGACCCTCTGGAAACACCATATATTTT. It codes for CASSRDRPSGNTIYF.

This chain links TRBV15 with TRBJ2-1, with D unresolved. Germline lookup yields CDR1 LNHNV and CDR2 YYDKDF (reference sequence). V was pared by 0 bases and J by 1 base, with 7 bases between. The CDR3 sequence is 15 residues long. The CDR3 sequence is CATSRDPRSYNEQFF. CDR3 DNA sequence: TGTGCCACCAGCAGAGATCCCAGGTCCTACAATGAGCAGTTCTTC.

The chain couples TRBV19 to TRBJ2-7, with 11 bases lining up with TRBD2. The CDR3 is 15 amino acids. Germline assignment: CDR1 LNHDA and CDR2 SQIVND (reference sequence). J was trimmed by 2 bases and V by 4 bases; bases with no gene match: 4. The CDR3 DNA reads TGTGCCAGTAGTACCACTAGCGGGAGAGCCTACGAGCAGTACTTC. As protein: CASSTTSGRAYEQYF.

This clonotype has only a few counts. The V gene is TRBV5-1, the J gene TRBJ2-1; D may be TRBD2 (6 bases). This CDR3 spans 16 amino acids. Germline V CDR1 and CDR2: SGHRS, YFSETQ. V lost 5 bases and J lost 3, with 18 bases in between. CDR3 protein: CASSEIAVGIYNEQFF. CDR3 sequence (DNA): TGCGCCAGCAGTGAGATAGCGGTAGGAATCTACAATGAGCAGTTCTTC. Combining the CDR3 with reference TRBV5-1 and TRBJ2-1 gives the whole variable domain KAGVTQTPRYLIKTRGQQVTLSCSPISGHRSVSWYQQTPGQGLQFLFEYFSETQRNKGNFPGRFSGRQFSNSRSEMNVSTLELGDSALYLCASSEIAVGIYNEQFFGPGTRLTVL.

This clonotype has a count of ten or more. The CDR3 DNA sequence: TGCGCCAGCAGCCTGGGCGGGGTGCAGACCCAGTACTTC. It codes for CASSLGGVQTQYF. The chain carries TRBV5-1 and TRBJ2-5, with a tentative D call TRBD2 (6 bases). Germline V gives CDR1 SGHRS, CDR2 YFSETQ. The germline V and J ends were trimmed by 4 bases and 6 bases, with 13 bases remaining between them. The CDR3 contains 13 residues.

A remark on this clonotype: Given a much more abundant clone one base away, this may be a read error. The rearrangement links TRBV7-3 to TRBJ1-2, with unresolved D. Germline V gene sequence: CDR1 SGHTA, CDR2 FQGTGA. Trimming shortened V by 8 bases and J by 4 bases, and 26 bases separated the two germline ends. CDR3 length equals 17 residues. CDR3 amino acids: CASPNPWQTGMGYGYTF. In nucleotides, the CDR3 is TGTGCCAGCCCGAACCCGTGGCAGACGGGTATGGGCTATGGCTACACCTTC. Based on the CDR3 plus reference TRBV7-3 and TRBJ1-2, the full variable domain is GAGVSQTPSNKVTEKGKYVELRCDPISGHTALYWYRQSLGQGPEFLIYFQGTGAADDSGLPNDRFFAVRPEGSVSTLKIQRTERGDSAVYLCASPNPWQTGMGYGYTFGSGTRLTVV.

This clonotype was seen at least ten times. CDR3 in amino acids: CASSFRGEVYEQYF. The CDR3 DNA reads as TGTGCCAGCAGCTTTCGGGGGGAAGTCTACGAGCAGTACTTC. The chain joins TRBV7-9 to TRBJ2-7, with 7 bases identical to TRBD2. Germline assignment: CDR1 SEHNR and CDR2 FQNEAQ (reference sequence). The CDR3 spans 14 residues. V gave up 3 bases and J gave up 3 bases; unmatched junction bases: 5.